The present TCR beta chain was sequenced within a study of identical twins. In TCRdb, the 5' RACE reads were re-called with MiXCR into one record per CDR3 protein. The data hold some 900,000 distinct CDR3 sequences, with around 12% observed a single time. Overall study findings and caveats: Carriage of fewer insertions was seen in abundant cord blood beta clonotypes, whereas memory repertoires showed none.

On this clonotype itself: The target antigen is unknown.

The CDR3 extends over 13 amino acids. V gave up 8 bases and J gave up 12 bases; unmatched junction bases: 12. CDR1 is MNHEY and CDR2 is SVGAGI in the germline V gene. The sample was also linked to a second study, of yellow fever vaccine responses in identical twins.

Sample: PBMCs. The gene calls are TRBV6-5 and TRBJ2-1, with 8 positions matching TRBD2. The sequence came from a woman between 18 and 29 years old in good health. The CDR3 sequence: CASATSGSPVQFF. Here the CDR3 DNA reads TGTGCCAGCGCTACTAGCGGCTCTCCAGTGCAGTTCTTC.